This TCR beta chain was captured in a study of T cells after yellow fever vaccination. Study-wide results and limits: Clones that expanded after primary vaccination mostly reappeared after the booster (nearly 98% CD4, 70% to 90% CD8). Some clonotypes were seen in both the CD4 and the CD8 compartments. These made up a small share and likely arose from convergent recombination.

By 5'RACE template switching, TCR cDNA was produced, with a universal primer site and UMIs added in the process. Using its own MiXCR run on the 5' RACE reads, TCRdb lists one record per CDR3 protein. The table shows 400,000 to 450,000 distinct CDR3 sequences, with approximately 19% occurring only once. CDR3 size: 13 residues. The V end was cut by 6 bases, the J end by 4 bases, with 12 bases between. Germline loops: CDR1 MNHEY, CDR2 SVGAGI. This clonotype was counted at least ten times. The antigen is undetermined. The starting material was PBMCs, obtained before the yellow fever booster vaccination. The TCR was taken from a man in his late teens or twenties who received the YFV17D yellow fever vaccine. The chain recombines TRBV6-5 with TRBJ1-2, with a tentative D call TRBD1 (6 bases). The CDR3 reads CASSQDSGYGYTF. CDR3 nucleotide sequence: TGTGCCAGCAGCCAGGACAGCGGCTATGGCTACACCTTC.